This is a list of T cell receptor beta chains from one sample in a study of cytomegalovirus exposure and HLA in healthy donors. Profiling relied on immunoSEQ multiplex PCR, and the TCRdb table lists in-frame clones only, not all of them. The table has some 160,000 clones, 60% to 80% seen once. The specimen sequenced was PBMCs. Every receptor here comes from a man aged 55 to 70 in good health and CMV-seronegative. Both conserved end residues are part of each CDR3. Fields, in order: D gene, clone size, V gene, J gene, CDR3 DNA, CDR3 protein. The D gene is left open where the match is weak. Only some rows state a clone size, as once, few, many or a class for expanded clones.

>NA|NA|TRBV5-1|TRBJ1-1
TGCGCCAGCAGCCGGGAAACCGGACGGAACACTGAAGCTTTCTTT
CASSRETGRNTEAFF
>TRBD2|NA|TRBV10-3|TRBJ2-3
TGTGCCATCAGTGACGGCGGGAGGAGCACAGATACGCAGTATTTT
CAISDGGRSTDTQYF
>NA|NA|TRBV5-4|TRBJ1-2
TGTGCCAGCAGCTACGACAGGAGAAGTAACTATGGCTACACCTTC
CASSYDRRSNYGYTF
>NA|NA|TRBV5-4|TRBJ2-3
TGTGCCAGCAGCCTAGACGAGAGCACAGATACGCAGTATTTT
CASSLDESTDTQYF
>TRBD1|NA|TRBV4-3|TRBJ2-2
TGCGCCAGCAGCCCCTCATCAGGACAGGGGGGATACGGGGAGCTGTTTTTT
CASSPSSGQGGYGELFF
>NA|NA|TRBV6-1|TRBJ2-7
TGTGCCAGCAGTGAAGCCAGTTCCTACGAGCAGTACTTC
CASSEASSYEQYF
>TRBD2|few|TRBV9|TRBJ2-2
TGTGCCAGCACCAGCGGGGGGACCGGGGAGCTGTTTTTT
CASTSGGTGELFF
>NA|NA|TRBV27|TRBJ2-2
TGTGCCAGCTCTAGGGGGGGGGTTACGAACACCGGGGAGCTGTTTTTT
CASSRGGVTNTGELFF
>TRBD1|NA|TRBV7-7|TRBJ2-5
TGTGCCAGCCAAGCCGCGACAGGGCCTACAGAGACCCAGTACTTC
CASQAATGPTETQYF
>TRBD2|NA|TRBV6-1|TRBJ2-5
TGTGCCAGCAGTGAATGGGGGGGATTCCAAGAGACCCAGTACTTC
CASSEWGGFQETQYF
>TRBD2|NA|TRBV9|TRBJ2-2
TGTGCCAGCAGGGGGAGTAGCGGGGGGGCCGGGGAGCTGTTTTTT
CASRGSSGGAGELFF
>NA|NA|TRBV19|TRBJ2-7
TGTGCCAGTAGCGAACCTAGCGAACACTACGAGCAGTACTTC
CASSEPSEHYEQYF
>TRBD1|few|TRBV4-2|TRBJ1-5
TGTGCCAGCAGCCCGGCAGACAGGGGTAATCAGCCCCAGCATTTT
CASSPADRGNQPQHF
>TRBD2|NA|TRBV11-2|TRBJ2-5
TGTGCCAGCAGTTTCCTCCGAAGCGGGGTGTACCAAGAGACCCAGTACTTC
CASSFLRSGVYQETQYF
>NA|NA|TRBV19|TRBJ1-5
TGTGCCAGTAGTCACCGGGACAATCGGGTGCCCCAGCATTTT
CASSHRDNRVPQHF
>TRBD1|NA|TRBV6-1|TRBJ1-4
TGTGCCAGCAGGGAAGACGGGACAGGGCCTCTAACTAATGAAAAACTGTTTTTT
CASREDGTGPLTNEKLFF
>TRBD1|NA|TRBV25-1|TRBJ1-1
TGTGCCAGCAGTGAAACAGGGGGCAAGAACACTGAAGCTTTCTTT
CASSETGGKNTEAFF
>NA|NA|TRBV27|TRBJ1-4
TGTGCCAGCAAAGCTTTCCCGGGAGATGGAGGTGCCACTAATGAAAAACTGTTTTTT
CASKAFPGDGGATNEKLFF
>TRBD1|once|TRBV28|TRBJ1-5
TGTGCCAGCAGTTTCCGGGCAGGGGGCAATCAGCCCCAGAATTTT
CASSFRAGGNQPQNF
>TRBD2|NA|TRBV6-1|TRBJ2-1
TGTGCCAGCAGTGAAGGACGGGGCGGGGGGGTCTACAATGAGCAGTTCTTC
CASSEGRGGGVYNEQFF
>NA|NA|TRBV11-1|TRBJ2-1
TGTGCCAGCAGCTTAGCCACACCCTCGGAACGAGGTGAGCAGTTCTTC
CASSLATPSERGEQFF
>TRBD2|once|TRBV14|TRBJ2-1
TGTGCCAGCAGCCAATTGACTGGCGGGGGAGTGGAGCAGTTCTTC
CASSQLTGGGVEQFF
>NA|NA|TRBV27|TRBJ1-6
TGTGCCAGCAGTTTCCGGCAGGGGAATTCACCCCTCCACTTT
CASSFRQGNSPLHF
>TRBD1|NA|TRBV13|TRBJ1-2
TGTGCCAGCAGCCCAACTCGGACAGGGAGGTATGGCTACACCTTC
CASSPTRTGRYGYTF
>NA|NA|TRBV5-6|TRBJ2-5
TGTGCCAGCACCACGCGACAGCTTGGAGAGACCCAGTACTTC
CASTTRQLGETQYF
>TRBD2|NA|TRBV28|TRBJ2-7
TGTGCCAGCAGTGGACTAGCGGGCTACTCCTACGAGCAGTACTTC
CASSGLAGYSYEQYF
>NA|few|TRBV30|TRBJ1-1
TGTGCCTGGTCGATGTGGGGGGGGGTGAACACTGAAGCTTTCTTT
CAWSMWGGVNTEAFF
>TRBD1|few|TRBV2|TRBJ2-3
TGTGCCAGCAGTGTTGAGGGGGCGGGTATAGATACGCAGTATTTT
CASSVEGAGIDTQYF
>TRBD1|NA|TRBV29-1|TRBJ1-5
TGCAGCGCGGCAGGGGGCGACAATCAGCCCCAGCATTTT
CSAAGGDNQPQHF
>TRBD2|NA|TRBV2|TRBJ2-1
TGTGCCAGCAGTGTGACTAGCGGTTACAATGAGCAGTTCTTC
CASSVTSGYNEQFF
>NA|once|TRBV10-2|TRBJ2-7
TGCGCCAGCAGTGGAGGTGGTCTAGCTGCCGAGCAGTACTTC
CASSGGGLAAEQYF
>NA|NA|TRBV30|TRBJ1-5
TGTGCCTGGAACAACCAGACAGAACAGCCCCAGCATTTT
CAWNNQTEQPQHF
>TRBD1|NA|TRBV7-2|TRBJ1-2
TGTGCCAGCAGCTCAAGGACAGGGCGGGGCTACACCTTC
CASSSRTGRGYTF
>TRBD2|NA|TRBV30|TRBJ2-3
TGTGCCTGGATGGGTGAGGGACTAGCGGTAGGCGGGACAGATACGCAGTATTTT
CAWMGEGLAVGGTDTQYF
>TRBD1|NA|TRBV6-6|TRBJ1-1
TGTGCCAGCACCTGGACAGGAAAGAACACTGAAGCTTTCTTT
CASTWTGKNTEAFF
>NA|NA|TRBV5-8|TRBJ1-1
TGTGCCAGCAGCCAGACCTGGGGCGTTTGGACTGAAGCTTTCTTT
CASSQTWGVWTEAFF
>NA|NA|TRBV1|TRBJ1-5
TGCACCAGCAGCCAAGATCCGGGTTTCCAGCCCCAGCATTTT
CTSSQDPGFQPQHF
>TRBD2|NA|TRBV5-6|TRBJ2-1
TGTGCCAGCAGCAAAAACCCTATAGCGGGAGGGCCCAATGAGCAGTTCTTC
CASSKNPIAGGPNEQFF
>TRBD2|few|TRBV19|TRBJ2-7
TGTGCCAGTCCTCTTAGCGGGGGGGCCTGGAAGCTACACGAGCAGTACTTC
CASPLSGGAWKLHEQYF
>TRBD1|NA|TRBV19|TRBJ1-5
TGTGCCAGTAGTCCCGACAGGGGTCGGAGCAATCAGCCCCAGCATTTT
CASSPDRGRSNQPQHF